This T cell receptor beta chain originates from a study of Graves' ophthalmopathy and Graves' hyperthyroidism. Study-level background: There was a collection of peripheral blood at initial diagnosis, before any treatment.

Study observations and caveats: The model predicted progression of ophthalmopathy with a sensitivity of 60% to 71%, and its specificity was about 76%.

This clonotype was counted ten times or more. Its antigen is unknown. The TCR beta CDR3 regions underwent amplification from RNA transcripts. RT-PCR with HTBI primers came first, then second-round multiplex PCR. TCRdb redid the calling of the multiplex PCR reads with MiXCR, one entry per CDR3 protein. The sample consists of 350,000 to 450,000 distinct CDR3 sequences, approximately 20% of them appearing once. In donors with ophthalmopathy, activity was moderate-to-severe, with CAS ≥3, NOSPECS ≥4 and duration under 3 months. Diagnostic conclusions were grounded in clinical symptoms, serum thyroxine, TRAb, thyroid ultrasound and orbital computed tomography. Between the trimmed V and J ends, which lost 11 bases and 0 bases, there was a span of 5 bases. The CDR3 has 12 residues. CDR1 is SGHTA, CDR2 FQGNSA, per germline.

Sequencing was performed on peripheral blood. The rearrangement uses TRBV7-2 and TRBJ2-6; tentatively, D is TRBD2 (5 bases). The origin of this receptor is a woman aged 18-30 years with Graves' ophthalmopathy. CDR3 bases: TGTGCCGGAGGCTCTGGGGCCAACGTCCTGACTTTC. As protein: CAGGSGANVLTF.